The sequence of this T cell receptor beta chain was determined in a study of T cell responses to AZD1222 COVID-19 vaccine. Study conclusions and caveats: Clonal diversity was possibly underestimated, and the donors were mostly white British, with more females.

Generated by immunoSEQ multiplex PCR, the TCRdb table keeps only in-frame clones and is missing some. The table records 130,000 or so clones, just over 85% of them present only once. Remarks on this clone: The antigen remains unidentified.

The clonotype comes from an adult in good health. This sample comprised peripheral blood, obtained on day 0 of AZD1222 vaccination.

The CDR3 DNA follows: TGCGCCAGCAGCCTTCAGACAGAATATGGCTACACCTTC. Amino acids: CASSLQTEYGYTF. The rearrangement joins TRBV4-1 to TRBJ1-2, with D possibly TRBD1 on 5 matching bases. The CDR3 contains 13 residues. Trimming stripped 4 bases from V and 5 bases from J, with 11 bases between. The germline CDR1 and CDR2 sequences are MGHRA and YSYEKL.